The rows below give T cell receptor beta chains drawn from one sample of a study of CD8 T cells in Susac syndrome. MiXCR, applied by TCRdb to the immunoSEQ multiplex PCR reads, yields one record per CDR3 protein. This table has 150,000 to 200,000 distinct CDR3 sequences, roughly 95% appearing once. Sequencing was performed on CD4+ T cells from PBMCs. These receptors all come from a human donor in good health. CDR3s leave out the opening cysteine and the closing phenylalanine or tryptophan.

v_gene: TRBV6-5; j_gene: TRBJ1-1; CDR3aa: ASSYGQGDTEAF
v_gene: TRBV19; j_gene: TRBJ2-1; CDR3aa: ASTLEGGQGLSNEQF
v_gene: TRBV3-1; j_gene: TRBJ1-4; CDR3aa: ASSQGGVKLF
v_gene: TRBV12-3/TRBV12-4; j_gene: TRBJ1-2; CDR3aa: ASSRDRYYGYT
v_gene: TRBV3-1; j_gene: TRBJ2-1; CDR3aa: ASSQEGVHEQF
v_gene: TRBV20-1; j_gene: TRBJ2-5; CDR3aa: SARDPGAGEY
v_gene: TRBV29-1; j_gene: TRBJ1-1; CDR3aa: SARLQQAF
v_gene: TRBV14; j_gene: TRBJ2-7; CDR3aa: ASSRLRTGTYEQY
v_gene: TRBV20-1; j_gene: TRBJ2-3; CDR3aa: SARAAGLDTQY
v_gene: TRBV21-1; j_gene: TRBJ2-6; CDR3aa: ASSSLQGANVLT
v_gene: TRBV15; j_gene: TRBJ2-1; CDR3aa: ATSRAPGSSYNEQF
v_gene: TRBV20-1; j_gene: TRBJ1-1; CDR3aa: SANPVGPPAGETEAF
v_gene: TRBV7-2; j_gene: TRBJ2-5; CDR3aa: ASSTTPQETQY
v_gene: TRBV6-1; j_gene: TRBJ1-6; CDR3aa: ASSEGSSYNSPLH
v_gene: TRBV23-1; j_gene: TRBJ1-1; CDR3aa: ASSHPTVIISNTEAF
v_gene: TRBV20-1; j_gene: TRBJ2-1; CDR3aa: SARVAGRTSYNEQF
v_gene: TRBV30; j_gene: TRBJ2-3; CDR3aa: AWSDTGTGQY
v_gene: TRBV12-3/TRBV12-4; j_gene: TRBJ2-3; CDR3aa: ASSLGGLAGQTDTQY
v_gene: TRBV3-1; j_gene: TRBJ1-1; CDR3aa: ASSQRGPNTEAF
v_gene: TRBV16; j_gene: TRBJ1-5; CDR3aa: ASSQWGQGAQPQH
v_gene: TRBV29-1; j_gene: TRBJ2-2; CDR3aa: SCTGQGARELF
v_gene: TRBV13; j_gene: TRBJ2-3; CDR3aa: ASSLRSGTSDTQY
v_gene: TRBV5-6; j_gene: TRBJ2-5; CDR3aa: ASSPAGGSQETQY
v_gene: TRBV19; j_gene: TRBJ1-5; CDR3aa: ASRIQGYSNQPQH
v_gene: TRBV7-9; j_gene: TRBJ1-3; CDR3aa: ASSLNSGNTIY
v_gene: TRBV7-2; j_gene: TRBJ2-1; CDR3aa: ASSSMANEQF
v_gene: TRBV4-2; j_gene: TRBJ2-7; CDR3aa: ASSQDVGYEQY
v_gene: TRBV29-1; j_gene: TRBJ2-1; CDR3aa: SVRTGGDEQF
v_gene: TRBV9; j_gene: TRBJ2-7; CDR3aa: ASSVAAGGNSYEQY
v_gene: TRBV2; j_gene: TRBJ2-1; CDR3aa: ASMPREVINEQF
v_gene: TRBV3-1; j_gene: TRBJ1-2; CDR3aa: ASSLQGRTFYGYT
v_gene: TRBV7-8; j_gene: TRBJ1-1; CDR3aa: ASSLVTSGSPLGAF
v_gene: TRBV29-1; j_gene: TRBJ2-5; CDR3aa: SVEDFISQETQY
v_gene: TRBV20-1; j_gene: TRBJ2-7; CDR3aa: SASLIQGSYEQY
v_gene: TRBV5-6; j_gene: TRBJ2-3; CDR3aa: ASSLSLDGDTQY
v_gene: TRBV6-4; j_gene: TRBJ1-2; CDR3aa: ASSDSIQSVGGYT
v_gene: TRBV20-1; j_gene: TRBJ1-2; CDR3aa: SVRGQAGGYT
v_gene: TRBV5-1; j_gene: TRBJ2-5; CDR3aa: ASSLGDRAEETQY
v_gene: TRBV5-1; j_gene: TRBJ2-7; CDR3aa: ASSEVVGYYEQY
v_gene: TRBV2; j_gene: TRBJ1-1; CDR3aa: ASSGQGVNTEAF